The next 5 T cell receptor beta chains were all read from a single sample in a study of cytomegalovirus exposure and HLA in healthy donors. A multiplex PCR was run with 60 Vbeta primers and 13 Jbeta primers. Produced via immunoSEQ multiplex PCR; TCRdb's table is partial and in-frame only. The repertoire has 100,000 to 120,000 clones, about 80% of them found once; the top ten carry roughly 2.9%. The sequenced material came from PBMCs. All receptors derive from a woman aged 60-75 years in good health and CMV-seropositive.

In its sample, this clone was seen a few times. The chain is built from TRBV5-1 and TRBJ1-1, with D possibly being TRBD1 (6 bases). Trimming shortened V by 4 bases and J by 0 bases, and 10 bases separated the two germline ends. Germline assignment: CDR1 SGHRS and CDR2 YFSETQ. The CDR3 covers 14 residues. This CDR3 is CASSPTGMNTEAFF. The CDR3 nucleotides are TGCGCCAGCAGCCCCACAGGGATGAACACTGAAGCTTTCTTT.

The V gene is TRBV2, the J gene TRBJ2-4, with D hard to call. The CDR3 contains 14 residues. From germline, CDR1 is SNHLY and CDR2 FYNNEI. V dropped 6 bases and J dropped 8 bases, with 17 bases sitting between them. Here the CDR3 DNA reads TGTGCCAGCAGCCTGGCCTCGAGGAGTTACATTCAGTACTTC. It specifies CASSLASRSYIQYF. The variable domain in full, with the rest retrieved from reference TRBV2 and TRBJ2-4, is EPEVTQTPSHQVTQMGQEVILRCVPISNHLYFYWYRQILGQKVEFLVSFYNNEISEKSEIFDDQFSVERPDGSNFTLKIRSTKLEDSAMYFCASSLASRSYIQYFGAGTRLSVL.

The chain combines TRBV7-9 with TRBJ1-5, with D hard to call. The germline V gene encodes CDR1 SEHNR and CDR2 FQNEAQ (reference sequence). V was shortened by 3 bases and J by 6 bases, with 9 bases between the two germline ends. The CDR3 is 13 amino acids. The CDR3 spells CASSFLEGQPQHF. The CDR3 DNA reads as TGTGCCAGCAGCTTCCTCGAGGGTCAGCCCCAGCATTTT. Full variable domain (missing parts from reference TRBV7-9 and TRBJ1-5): DTGVSQNPRHKITKRGQNVTFRCDPISEHNRLYWYRQTLGQGPEFLTYFQNEAQLEKSRLLSDRFSAERPKGSFSTLEIQRTEQGDSAMYLCASSFLEGQPQHFGDGTRLSIL.

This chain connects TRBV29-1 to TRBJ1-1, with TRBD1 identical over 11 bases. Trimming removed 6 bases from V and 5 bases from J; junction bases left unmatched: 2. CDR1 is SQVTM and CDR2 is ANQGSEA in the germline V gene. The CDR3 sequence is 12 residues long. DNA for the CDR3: TGCAGCGTGGACAGGGGGCAGACTGAAGCTTTCTTT. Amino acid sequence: CSVDRGQTEAFF.

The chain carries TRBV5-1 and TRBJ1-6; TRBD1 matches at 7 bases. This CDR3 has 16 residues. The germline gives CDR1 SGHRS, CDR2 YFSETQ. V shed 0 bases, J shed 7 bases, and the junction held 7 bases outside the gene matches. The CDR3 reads CASSLALAGGNSPLHF. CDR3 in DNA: TGCGCCAGCAGCTTGGCCTTGGCAGGGGGGAATTCACCCCTCCACTTT. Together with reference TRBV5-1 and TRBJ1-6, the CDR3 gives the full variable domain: KAGVTQTPRYLIKTRGQQVTLSCSPISGHRSVSWYQQTPGQGLQFLFEYFSETQRNKGNFPGRFSGRQFSNSRSEMNVSTLELGDSALYLCASSLALAGGNSPLHFGNGTRLTVT.